One T cell receptor (beta chain) is described in this entry. Its target is not known. The sample is drawn from a study of shared clonotypes between healthy human individuals. About the study: The plates for each donor numbered three CD4 naive, three CD4 memory, two CD8 naive and one CD8 memory. Notes on the study in general: Generally, naive subsets came out with larger estimated richness than memory subsets.

In the authors' methods: Filtering differed since immunoSEQ provided only junctions, with no quality scores. Sequenced by immunoSEQ multiplex PCR; TCRdb stores in-frame clones only, minus some. From that table come the V and J calls and clone size; the DNA was used to work out D and trimming. The table records about 1.5 million clones, approximately 98% of them present only once. Germline CDR1 is LNHDA and CDR2 is SQIVND (reference sequence). The CDR3 has 14 residues. Germline trimming cut 4 bases from V and 2 bases from J; bases unmatched to any gene: 5. Sequencing was performed on naive CD4+ T cells sorted from blood. Subset noted: CD45RA+ positively selected. The V and J genes are TRBV19 and TRBJ2-7, with TRBD1 matching over 7 bases. The source of this sequence is a man aged 30-40 years in good health. In DNA, the CDR3 is TGTGCCAGTAGTAAGACAGGGACCCCCTACGAGCAGTACTTC. This codes for CASSKTGTPYEQYF.